The 26 T cell receptor beta chains given below trace back to one sample, sequenced in a study of blood T cells in healthy people across ages. The authors ran a second PCR of about 7 to 11 cycles using a sample-barcoded 5' primer and a J-beta primer mix. TCRdb re-derived calls from the 5' RACE reads in MiXCR, one entry per CDR3 protein. The repertoire holds some 940,000 distinct CDR3 sequences, with 25% to 35% as singletons. This sample also appeared in a second study, on T cells of mothers and their children.

Sequencing used blood. The source of these receptors is a woman between 40 and 50 years old in good health.

CDR3 sequence reads: CASSLPTSGTYEQYF. The CDR3, as DNA: TGTGCCAGCAGTTTACCGACTTCAGGGACCTACGAGCAGTACTTC. This rearrangement joins TRBV27 to TRBJ2-4, with D perhaps TRBD1 (5 bases). TRBJ2-7 matches the DNA end more closely, so the J call is doubtful. The CDR3 runs to 15 residues. Germline values: CDR1 MNHEY, CDR2 SMNVEV (reference sequence).

The V call is TRBV6-2 or TRBV6-3, the J call TRBJ2-1, with unresolved D. V was shortened by 1 base and J by 9 bases, with 13 bases between the two germline ends. CDR1 MNHEY and CDR2 SVGEGT come from the germline V gene. The CDR3 has 14 residues. CDR3 DNA: TGTGCCAGCAGTTACTTACCATCCTGGGGTGAGCAGTTCTTC. It is translated as CASSYLPSWGEQFF.

Concerning this clonotype: Just one base apart from a much larger clone, this may be a read error. J is TRBJ2-7 and V is TRBV6-2 or TRBV6-3; the D call may be TRBD1 or TRBD2 (5 bases each). Trimming took 5 bases from V and 2 from J, leaving 22 bases between them. The CDR3 sequence is 17 residues long. Germline V CDR1 and CDR2: MNHEY, SVGEGT. The CDR3 loop is CASSHWGRQMGTYEQYF. In DNA form, the CDR3 reads TGTGCCAGCAGTCACTGGGGACGGCAGATGGGAACCTACGAGCAGTACTTC.

This clonotype was seen ten or more times. The chain carries TRBV6-2 or TRBV6-3 and TRBJ2-5; TRBD2 matches at 7 bases. Trimming at V came to 7 bases and at J to 5 bases, leaving 10 bases not matched to a gene. CDR3 size: 14 residues. Germline-derived CDR1 and CDR2 are MNHEY and SVGEGT. This CDR3 reads CASKTQREVETQYF. Here the CDR3 DNA reads TGTGCCAGCAAGACTCAGCGGGAAGTGGAGACCCAGTACTTC.

This clonotype was observed many times. A junction boundary mismatches the germline segment, possibly from a read error. J is TRBJ2-7 and V is TRBV5-1, with D possibly being TRBD2 (7 bases). CDR1 and CDR2 (germline): SGHRS, YFSETQ. This CDR3 is 14 amino acids long. In DNA, the CDR3 is TGTGCCAGTAGTAGCGGGCAGGGGCCCTACGAGCAGTACTTC. Translated, it gives CASSSGQGPYEQYF.

This clonotype was observed a handful of times. This rearrangement joins TRBV11-2 to TRBJ2-3; either TRBD1 or TRBD2 may supply D (6 bases each). The CDR3 runs to 15 residues. Per the germline V gene, CDR1 is SGHAT and CDR2 is FQNNGV. V gave up 1 base and J gave up 6 bases, with 14 bases separating them. CDR3 sequence reads: CASSLVGGGPDTQYF. The CDR3 DNA reads as TGTGCCAGCAGCTTAGTAGGTGGGGGGCCGGATACGCAGTATTTT.

This clonotype was seen more than once but under ten times. The rearrangement uses TRBV10-3 and TRBJ2-1; D is uncertain. Germline V CDR1 and CDR2: ENHRY, SYGVKD. This CDR3 comprises 13 residues. The V gene lost 3 bases and the J gene lost 8 bases, with 11 bases spanning the gap. For the CDR3, the DNA is TGTGCCATCAGTGATCGCGTTCGCGATGAGCAGTTCTTC. Its translation: CAISDRVRDEQFF.

The J gene is TRBJ1-6, the V gene TRBV7-9; TRBD1 might be the D (6 bases). This CDR3 is 13 amino acids long. CDR1 is SEHNR and CDR2 is FQNEAQ in the germline V gene (reference sequence). Trimming pared 7 bases from V and 9 bases from J, leaving 13 bases between. The CDR3 sequence is CASNGGGSSPLHF. DNA for the CDR3: TGTGCCAGCAACGGAGGGGGGAGTTCACCCCTCCACTTT.

This clonotype was counted between two and nine times. The rearrangement joins TRBV28 to TRBJ1-5, with D hard to call. This CDR3 has 17 amino acids. The V end lost 6 bases, the J end lost 3 bases, and 21 bases lay between the germline ends. Germline values: CDR1 MDHEN, CDR2 SYDVKM. The CDR3 coding sequence is TGTGCCAGCAGCCCGAGTGGGCTTCAGGTTTCCAATCAGCCCCAGCATTTT. It codes for CASSPSGLQVSNQPQHF.

This clonotype showed up many times. The V gene is TRBV5-1, the J gene TRBJ1-2; TRBD1 agrees at 10 bases. The CDR3 sequence is 14 residues long. Germline lookup yields CDR1 SGHRS and CDR2 YFSETQ. The junction had 7 bases not matched to a gene; V was cut back by 3 bases and J by 8 bases. The CDR3 is CASSYWTGGDGYTF. The CDR3 DNA sequence: TGCGCCAGCAGCTACTGGACAGGGGGTGACGGCTACACCTTC.

A few counts support this clonotype. CDR3 bases: TGTGCCAGCACCCTACTTGGGACAGGGGGCTCATCTAACTATGGCTACACCTTC. Protein product: CASTLLGTGGSSNYGYTF. This rearrangement joins TRBV28 to TRBJ1-2; TRBD1 agrees at 12 bases. The germline gives CDR1 MDHEN, CDR2 SYDVKM. The CDR3 runs to 18 residues. After removal of 7 bases from V and 0 bases from J, the junction contained 12 bases not matched to a gene.

This clonotype appeared many times. The V call is TRBV7-3, the J call TRBJ2-1, with TRBD2 matching 10 bases. The V segment lost 1 base and the J segment 3 bases; nucleotides outside the gene matches: 0. Germline CDR1 SGHTA, CDR2 FQGTGA. This CDR3 is 15 amino acids long. CDR3 sequence reads: CASSLRLAGYNEQFF. In nucleotides, the CDR3 is TGTGCCAGCAGCTTAAGACTAGCGGGCTACAATGAGCAGTTCTTC.

With respect to this clonotype: Possible read error: a much larger clone is one base away. The chain links TRBV7-9 to TRBJ2-4; no clear D. This CDR3 is 13 amino acids long. Per germline, CDR1 SEHNR and CDR2 FQNEAQ (reference sequence). The DNA of the CDR3 is TGTGCCGGCAGCTGGGGTTCCGCGGTGGAGCAGTACTTC. Its translation is CAGSWGSAVEQYF.

The genes are TRBV6-5 and TRBJ1-2; 11 nucleotides agree with TRBD1. Germline V gene sequence: CDR1 MNHEY, CDR2 SVGAGI. The CDR3 loop spans 15 amino acids. The trim removed 0 bases at V and 6 bases at J, leaving 3 bases unmatched. CDR3 sequence: CASSYSGTGGDGYTF. The CDR3 DNA sequence: TGTGCCAGCAGTTACTCAGGGACAGGGGGGGATGGCTACACCTTC.

Regarding this clonotype: Mismatch with germline at one junction end may stem from a read error. DNA of the CDR3: TGCGCCGGCAGCTTGGGAGAGACAGGGGGCGCGTATGGCTACACCTTC. This encodes CAGSLGETGGAYGYTF. The chain is built from TRBV5-1 and TRBJ1-2, with 10 bases identical to TRBD1. Germline V gives CDR1 SGHRS, CDR2 YFSETQ. This CDR3 has 16 amino acids.

Comments on this clonotype: This may stem from a read error, because a much larger clone lies one nucleotide away. This chain connects TRBV7-9 to TRBJ2-5; perhaps TRBD2 as D (6 bases). Looked up from germline, CDR1 is SEHNR and CDR2 is FQNEAQ (reference sequence). This CDR3 has 14 residues. V was cut by 7 bases and J by 11 bases, with 23 bases left in between. CDR3 sequence reads: CASNYEPGRWEQYF. CDR3 nucleotide sequence: TGTGCCAGCAACTATGAACCAGGGAGGTGGGAGCAGTACTTC.

This clonotype has just a few counts. V is TRBV2 and J is TRBJ1-2, with TRBD1 matching 10 bases. Losses at the gene ends were 7 bases for V and 7 bases for J; bases not matched to a gene: 15. In germline, CDR1 is SNHLY, CDR2 FYNNEI. This CDR3 spans 16 amino acids. For the CDR3, the DNA is TGTGCCAGCAAGTTAAACCCCGGGACAGGGGATAGTGGCTACACCTTC. Encoded protein: CASKLNPGTGDSGYTF. Supplemented by reference TRBV2 and TRBJ1-2, the full variable domain reads EPEVTQTPSHQVTQMGQEVILRCVPISNHLYFYWYRQILGQKVEFLVSFYNNEISEKSEIFDDQFSVERPDGSNFTLKIRSTKLEDSAMYFCASKLNPGTGDSGYTFGSGTRLTVV.

Comments on this clonotype: Mismatch with germline at one junction end may stem from a read error. This chain joins TRBV10-2 and TRBJ2-1; D unclear. The CDR3 is 15 amino acids. Germline V lookup: CDR1 WSHSY, CDR2 SAAADI. Here the CDR3 DNA reads TGCGCCAGCAGAGTAGGTAGGAACTCGTACAATGGGCAGTTCTTC. This encodes CASRVGRNSYNGQFF.

The chain employs TRBV5-1 and TRBJ2-7; TRBD1 aligns across 9 bases. Germline V lookup: CDR1 SGHRS, CDR2 YFSETQ. J lost 9 bases, V lost 1 base, and 5 bases had no gene match. The CDR3 spans 13 residues. CDR3 residues: CASSLTGGRGQYF. CDR3 coding DNA: TGCGCCAGCAGCTTGACAGGGGGCCGGGGGCAGTACTTC.

V usage is TRBV7-2 and J usage is TRBJ2-5; 11 bases match TRBD2. Unmatched junction bases numbered 7, after V lost 5 bases and J lost 5 bases. The germline CDR1 and CDR2 sequences are SGHTA and FQGNSA. The CDR3 runs to 15 residues. CDR3 bases: TGTGCCAGCAGCACCAGACTAGCGGGAATGGAGACCCAGTACTTC. It codes for CASSTRLAGMETQYF.

This clonotype was seen a handful of times. The J gene is TRBJ2-3, the V gene TRBV27, with TRBD2 matching 12 bases. Germline CDR1 MNHEY, CDR2 SMNVEV (reference sequence). The CDR3 sequence is 17 residues long. Trimming removed 5 bases from V and 2 bases from J; junction bases left unmatched: 8. CDR3 protein: CASSLKGLAGYTDTQYF. The DNA of the CDR3 is TGTGCCAGCAGTCTCAAAGGACTAGCGGGGTACACAGATACGCAGTATTTT.

As for this clonotype: An end of the junction differs from the germline gene, which may be a read error. This rearrangement joins TRBV4-1 to TRBJ2-1; maybe TRBD1 (5 bases). The CDR3 extends over 16 amino acids. Germline V gives CDR1 MGHRA, CDR2 YSYEKL. CDR3 loop: CASGQDEDTGWDEQFF. CDR3 DNA sequence: TGCGCCAGCGGCCAAGATGAGGACACGGGCTGGGATGAGCAGTTCTTC.

This clonotype was observed a few times. The chain uses TRBV6-5 and TRBJ2-7; 7 positions match TRBD2. CDR1 is MNHEY, CDR2 SVGAGI, per germline. The CDR3 totals 13 residues. V trimming: 7 bases; J trimming: 4 bases; junction bases outside the gene matches: 7. CDR3 nucleotide sequence: TGTGCCAGCAAAGGGACTACGCCTTACGAGCAGTACTTC. The encoded protein is CASKGTTPYEQYF.

Many counts were recorded for this clonotype. The chain is built from TRBV7-3 and TRBJ1-2; D not certain. This CDR3 is 13 amino acids long. Germline V gene lookup returns CDR1 SGHTA and CDR2 FQGTGA. V was clipped by 5 bases and J by 6 bases, with 13 bases between them. The CDR3 loop is CASSLEIGDGYTF. In DNA form, the CDR3 reads TGTGCCAGCAGCCTAGAAATCGGGGATGGCTACACCTTC.

V and J are TRBV20-1 and TRBJ2-7, with D possibly matching TRBD1 (6 bases). Trimming took off 0 bases at V and 1 base at J, with 13 bases between the two ends. The germline gives CDR1 DFQATT, CDR2 SNEGSKA (reference sequence). There are 15 residues in the CDR3. The CDR3 nucleotides read TGCAGTGCTAGAGATTTACAGGGAAAGTCCTACGAGCAGTACTTC. Amino acids: CSARDLQGKSYEQYF.

The rearrangement links TRBV9 to TRBJ1-2, with 12 bases aligning to TRBD1. The CDR3 contains 15 residues. Germline-derived CDR1 and CDR2 are SGDLS and YYNGEE. V shed 5 bases and J 4 bases; nucleotides not matched to a gene: 6. In DNA, the CDR3 is TGTGCCAGCAGTTTTGGGACAGGGGGCGTCTATGGCTACACCTTC. This encodes CASSFGTGGVYGYTF.